The 19 T cell receptor beta chains listed next were all sequenced from one sample in a study of beta chain features in type 1 diabetes. Investigators reverse transcribed all isolated RNA, so they sequenced expressed TCRB transcripts. The table came from immunoSEQ multiplex PCR; TCRdb's copy has only in-frame clones and leaves some out. The sample has about 150,000 clones, under 9.5% seen once. No cognate antigen is known for these TCRs. The study, taken as a whole, reports: A moderate, significant TCRB CDR3 shortening appeared in type 1 diabetes across four CD4+ subsets.

The source material was central memory CD4+ T cells from blood. Every receptor here comes from a man aged 18 to 29 with type 1 diabetes.

V and J are TRBV15 and TRBJ2-7, with 8 bases identical to TRBD1. The CDR3 is 13 residues long. Germline lookup yields CDR1 LNHNV and CDR2 YYDKDF (reference sequence). V shed 5 bases and J 12 bases; nucleotides not matched to a gene: 12. The DNA for the CDR3 is TGTGCCACCAGCCCGCGAACCGGGGACAGGAGGTACTTC. It specifies CATSPRTGDRRYF.

This clone was seen repeatedly, ten times or more. CDR3: CSFRSGRIDEQFF. The DNA of the CDR3 is TGCAGCTTCCGTAGCGGGAGGATCGATGAGCAGTTCTTC. The chain carries TRBV29-1 and TRBJ2-1; 10 bases agree with TRBD2. The CDR3 length is 13 residues. V was clipped by 8 bases and J by 8 bases; unmatched bases: 9. Germline assignment: CDR1 SQVTM and CDR2 ANQGSEA.

J is TRBJ2-7 and V is TRBV7-2; D ambiguous. Trimming removed 0 bases at V and 0 bases at J, with 9 bases between. The CDR3 is 15 amino acids. Germline loops: CDR1 SGHTA, CDR2 FQGNSA. CDR3 nucleotides: TGTGCCAGCAGCTTAGCCGCGGTTAGCTCCTACGAGCAGTACTTC. Its protein is CASSLAAVSSYEQYF.

V and J are TRBV9 and TRBJ2-7; 8 bases match TRBD2. V gave up 0 bases and J gave up 4 bases; unmatched junction bases: 6. This CDR3 is 15 amino acids long. Germline-derived CDR1 and CDR2 are SGDLS and YYNGEE. The CDR3 protein is CASSVAGTRQYEQYF. The CDR3 DNA follows: TGTGCCAGCAGCGTAGCTGGGACTAGACAGTACGAGCAGTACTTC.

The genes are TRBV11-2 and TRBJ2-1; maybe TRBD1 (5 bases). This CDR3 has 16 residues. Trimming shortened V by 1 base and J by 0 bases, and 10 bases separated the two germline ends. CDR1 and CDR2 from the germline V gene are SGHAT and FQNNGV. The DNA for the CDR3 is TGTGCCAGCAGCTTAGTGGGGCCTCCCTCCTACAATGAGCAGTTCTTC. Protein product: CASSLVGPPSYNEQFF.

The table lists this clone with a few counts. The chain links TRBV9 to TRBJ1-6; the match to TRBD1 covers 9 bases. This CDR3 is 16 amino acids long. Trimming removed 2 bases from V and 8 bases from J; junction bases left unmatched: 8. Germline V gene sequence: CDR1 SGDLS, CDR2 YYNGEE. The CDR3 DNA sequence: TGTGCCAGCAGCGTTGCCGGGACAGGGATGTATTCACCCCTCCACTTT. Amino acids: CASSVAGTGMYSPLHF.

This clone was seen a few times. J is TRBJ2-5 and V is TRBV7-9, with 9 bases that match TRBD2. This CDR3 contains 15 residues. V shed 4 bases, J shed 2 bases, and the junction held 5 bases outside the gene matches. Germline loops: CDR1 SEHNR, CDR2 FQNEAQ (reference sequence). For the CDR3, the DNA is TGTGCCAGCAGCTCCCGGACTAGCGAACAAGAGACCCAGTACTTC. It translates to CASSSRTSEQETQYF.

J is TRBJ2-6 and V is TRBV5-1, with 11 bases aligning to TRBD1. This CDR3 spans 17 amino acids. Germline CDR1 reads SGHRS; CDR2 reads YFSETQ. The V gene end was trimmed by 0 bases and the J gene end by 3 bases; junction bases not matched to a gene: 2. The CDR3 nucleotides read TGCGCCAGCAGCTTGGCGGACAGGGGGCATGGGGCCAACGTCCTGACTTTC. It yields the protein CASSLADRGHGANVLTF.

This clone has a handful of counts. This rearrangement joins TRBV30 to TRBJ2-3; 11 bases line up with TRBD2. J lost 5 bases, V lost 6 bases, and 10 bases had no gene match. From germline, CDR1 is GTSNPN and CDR2 SVGIG (reference sequence). The CDR3 extends over 15 amino acids. The CDR3: CACHIAGGPGDTQYF. Written as DNA, the CDR3 is TGTGCCTGTCATATAGCGGGGGGGCCAGGAGATACGCAGTATTTT.

This rearrangement joins TRBV9 to TRBJ2-3; perhaps TRBD2 as D (5 bases). Germline V gene sequence: CDR1 SGDLS, CDR2 YYNGEE. Trimming took 2 bases from V and 8 from J, leaving 15 bases between them. The CDR3 is made up of 14 amino acids. The CDR3 DNA reads as TGTGCCAGCAGCGTCGTGCTAGCTCGTGGTACGCAGTATTTT. This gives the protein CASSVVLARGTQYF.

This clone was observed a few times. The rearrangement uses TRBV10-3 and TRBJ1-1; D is unclear. The CDR3 consists of 14 residues. Trimming left V 6 bases short and J 1 base short, with 12 bases between. The V gene's germline CDR1 is ENHRY and CDR2 SYGVKD. The chain's CDR3 is CAISASPGNTEAFF. CDR3 DNA: TGTGCCATCAGCGCCAGTCCAGGGAACACTGAAGCTTTCTTT.

This clone was counted between two and nine times. The chain combines TRBV5-1 with TRBJ2-7; TRBD1 might be the D (6 bases). This CDR3 is built from 14 residues. V dropped 6 bases and J dropped 1 base, with 14 bases sitting between them. The germline V gene encodes CDR1 SGHRS and CDR2 YFSETQ. The CDR3 sequence: CASTPRQASYEQYF. Written as DNA, the CDR3 is TGCGCCAGCACCCCTCGACAGGCTTCCTACGAGCAGTACTTC.

The V gene is TRBV4-1, the J gene TRBJ2-1; weak D call: TRBD2 (5 bases). V lost 4 bases and J 8 bases, leaving 15 bases between the germline ends. Germline assignment: CDR1 MGHRA and CDR2 YSYEKL. The CDR3 contains 14 residues. CDR3 in DNA: TGCGCCAGCAGCCTTCTGACCCCCGGGGATGAGCAGTTCTTC. The encoded protein is CASSLLTPGDEQFF.

This clone appeared a few times. The genes are TRBV9 and TRBJ2-2; D ambiguous. Germline CDR1 is SGDLS and CDR2 is YYNGEE. V was clipped by 0 bases and J by 7 bases, with 7 bases between them. CDR3 length equals 13 residues. The CDR3 nucleotides are TGTGCCAGCAGCGTAGCTACGATCGGGGAGCTGTTTTTT. It translates to CASSVATIGELFF.

This chain uses TRBV7-2 with TRBJ1-6; 9 bases agree with TRBD1. CDR1 is SGHTA, CDR2 FQGNSA, per germline. This CDR3 contains 16 residues. Losses at the gene ends were 2 bases for V and 8 bases for J; bases not matched to a gene: 7. The CDR3 region is CASSLISGTGYSPLHF. DNA of the CDR3: TGTGCCAGCAGCTTAATTAGTGGGACAGGGTATTCACCCCTCCACTTT. The whole variable domain, filled in from reference TRBV7-2 and TRBJ1-6, reads GAGVSQSPSNKVTEKGKDVELRCDPISGHTALYWYRQSLGQGLEFLIYFQGNSAPDKSGLPSDRFSAERTGGSVSTLTIQRTQQEDSAVYLCASSLISGTGYSPLHFGNGTRLTVT.

This chain connects TRBV27 to TRBJ2-7; D is unclear. CDR3 length: 12 residues. With 4 bases removed from V and 7 bases from J, the gap between germline ends came to 11 bases. Looked up from germline, CDR1 is MNHEY and CDR2 is SMNVEV (reference sequence). CDR3: CASSSSSREQYF. DNA for the CDR3: TGTGCCAGCAGTTCATCCTCGAGAGAGCAGTACTTC.

This chain uses TRBV30 with TRBJ2-7; 10 bases map to TRBD1. V lost 2 bases, J lost 3 bases, and 10 bases stayed unmatched. CDR1 GTSNPN and CDR2 SVGIG come from the germline V gene (reference sequence). The CDR3 is 16 residues long. As DNA, the CDR3 is TGTGCCTGGAGTCTAGGACAGGGGGGACAAGGCTACGAGCAGTACTTC. Its translation is CAWSLGQGGQGYEQYF.

This clone has just a few counts. This chain links TRBV10-3 with TRBJ2-2; the D gene is possibly TRBD1 (6 bases). Deletions cut 4 bases from V and 0 bases from J, with 12 bases between. Germline CDR1 and CDR2: ENHRY and SYGVKD. The CDR3 spans 16 residues. This CDR3 reads CAISVQGLSNTGELFF. The CDR3 DNA reads as TGTGCCATCAGTGTCCAGGGGCTGTCGAACACCGGGGAGCTGTTTTTT.

This chain uses TRBV30 with TRBJ1-6, with 7 nucleotides matching TRBD1. Germline CDR1 is GTSNPN and CDR2 is SVGIG (reference sequence). Trimming took 3 bases from V and 9 from J; bases not matched to a gene: 14. The CDR3 has 16 residues. The CDR3 here is CAWRGQTGYFSSPLHF. The DNA for the CDR3 is TGTGCCTGGAGGGGTCAGACAGGGTATTTTTCTTCACCCCTCCACTTT.